The clone carrying this T cell receptor beta chain was picked up many times. The data originate from a study of human T cells and chemical hapten exposure. Trimming removed 4 bases from V and 4 bases from J; junction bases left unmatched: 6. This CDR3 contains 15 residues. Germline values: CDR1 SGHRS, CDR2 YFSETQ. Unique molecular identifiers were affixed to discrete cDNA molecules within the library. One entry per CDR3 protein results from TCRdb running MiXCR on the RACE reads. Among approximately 60,000 distinct CDR3 sequences listed, about 9.6% were seen once. Time point indicated: patch test 1, 2 weeks after DPC sensitization. Treatment given: therapeutic diphenylcyclopropenone sensitization with weekly scalp DPC.

Material: whole blood, obtained in connection with sensitization to the hapten diphenylcyclopropenone (DPC). The clonotype originates from a woman in her thirties or forties with alopecia areata. Some clones in this sample may be carry-over from other donors' samples. The genes are TRBV5-1 and TRBJ2-2, with 8 bases that match TRBD2. CDR3 bases: TGCGCCAGCAGCCCTCGGGCGGGGGGCACCGGGGAGCTGTTTTTT. This gives the protein CASSPRAGGTGELFF.